The 12 T cell receptor beta chains below were found in one sample sequenced in a study of cytomegalovirus exposure and HLA in healthy donors. Only in-frame clones appear in the TCRdb table, and some are missing; sequencing was by immunoSEQ multiplex PCR. The sample lists about 360,000 clones, 86% occurring once. Sequencing input: PBMCs. These receptors were collected from a woman aged 18-30 years in good health and CMV-seronegative.

Turning to this clone: Other DNA sequences of this sample code for an identical CDR3. The rearrangement links TRBV30 to TRBJ1-1; possible D gene TRBD1, 5 bases. Trimming removed 1 base at V and 11 bases at J, with 14 bases between. The V gene's germline CDR1 is GTSNPN and CDR2 SVGIG (reference sequence). The CDR3 has 12 amino acids. The CDR3, as DNA: TGTGCCTGGAGTGGGGGAGGGGCGCGGGCTTTCTTT. It translates to CAWSGGGARAFF.

The V call is TRBV27, the J call TRBJ2-1; the D gene is possibly TRBD2 (6 bases). The V end was cut by 5 bases, the J end by 7 bases, with 21 bases between. Germline values: CDR1 MNHEY, CDR2 SMNVEV (reference sequence). This CDR3 has 16 amino acids. The CDR3 region is CASSPQSTGLRNEQFF. The CDR3 coding sequence is TGTGCCAGCAGTCCCCAATCTACGGGACTCCGAAATGAGCAGTTCTTC.

Comments on this clone: An end of the junction does not agree with germline; a read error may underlie this. The chain couples TRBV27 to TRBJ1-2; TRBD1 agrees at 9 bases. The CDR3 consists of 11 residues. CDR1 MNHEY and CDR2 SMNVEV come from the germline V gene (reference sequence). The CDR3 is CASGPRQGDYF. The CDR3 DNA reads TGTGCCAGCGGCCCTCGACAGGGGGATTACTTC.

V is TRBV25-1 and J is TRBJ2-1; 11 bases are a match to TRBD2. The CDR3 extends over 17 amino acids. Germline assignment: CDR1 MGHDK and CDR2 SYGVNS. The J segment lost 4 bases and the V segment lost 8 bases, leaving 13 bases of the junction unmatched. The CDR3, as DNA: TGTGCCAGCCGCCGGCTCCCGGGACTAGCGGATTACAATGAGCAGTTCTTC. It codes for CASRRLPGLADYNEQFF.

This chain links TRBV19 with TRBJ2-7; TRBD1 matches at 7 bases. V shed 5 bases and J 3 bases; nucleotides not matched to a gene: 7. Germline CDR1 reads LNHDA; CDR2 reads SQIVND (reference sequence). CDR3 size: 14 residues. CDR3 nucleotide sequence: TGTGCCAGTAGTGGGACAGCCGATGGCTACGAGCAGTACTTC. This encodes CASSGTADGYEQYF.

The CDR3 DNA is TGTGCCAGCAGGCCTGAGGGGACAGGGGCGGGTGAGCAGTTCTTC. This codes for CASRPEGTGAGEQFF. This chain links TRBV6-5 with TRBJ2-1; 10 bases are a match to TRBD1. Per the germline V gene, CDR1 is MNHEY and CDR2 is SVGAGI. Trimming removed 6 bases from V and 9 bases from J; junction bases left unmatched: 11. CDR3 length equals 15 residues.

The chain uses TRBV28 and TRBJ1-4; 8 bases align to TRBD1. Germline V lookup: CDR1 MDHEN, CDR2 SYDVKM. Unmatched junction bases numbered 7, after V lost 2 bases and J lost 5 bases. The CDR3 runs 16 residues. The CDR3 loop reads CASSLGFRTGNEKLFF. CDR3 DNA: TGTGCCAGCAGTTTAGGGTTCCGGACAGGGAATGAAAAACTGTTTTTT.

The V call is TRBV27, the J call TRBJ2-3; tentatively, D is TRBD2 (7 bases). CDR1 is MNHEY, CDR2 SMNVEV, per germline (reference sequence). Trimming shortened V by 5 bases and J by 13 bases, and 22 bases separated the two germline ends. CDR3 length equals 14 residues. In DNA form, the CDR3 reads TGTGCCAGCAGTCCTAGGGGGGGAAGATACGAGGAGTATTTT. Amino acid sequence: CASSPRGGRYEEYF.

The chain couples TRBV30 to TRBJ1-3; D is perhaps TRBD1 (5 bases). The CDR3 length is 15 residues. Germline V gives CDR1 GTSNPN, CDR2 SVGIG (reference sequence). V dropped 5 bases and J dropped 4 bases, with 18 bases sitting between them. CDR3: CAWHGDSVVGNTIYF. The CDR3 DNA follows: TGTGCCTGGCATGGCGACAGCGTGGTGGGAAACACCATATATTTT.

CDR3 region: CASSLAPSGQNNEQFF. The CDR3 nucleotides read TGCGCCAGCAGCTTGGCGCCTAGCGGCCAGAACAATGAGCAGTTCTTC. The chain links TRBV5-1 to TRBJ2-1; 7 bases align to TRBD2. The germline V gene has CDR1 SGHRS and CDR2 YFSETQ. V lost 0 bases to trimming and J lost 5 bases; unmatched junction nucleotides: 8. This CDR3 contains 16 residues.

The chain recombines TRBV2 with TRBJ1-1; a possible D gene is TRBD1 (5 bases). Germline V gene lookup returns CDR1 SNHLY and CDR2 FYNNEI. Trimming removed 6 bases from V and 0 bases from J, with 17 bases in between. The length of the CDR3 is 16 residues. CDR3 in DNA: TGTGCCAGCAGCCCCGCGGCAGGGATCATGAACACTGAAGCTTTCTTT. Translating gives CASSPAAGIMNTEAFF.

This clone turned up a few times. V is TRBV6-1 and J is TRBJ1-2, with a tentative D call TRBD1 (6 bases). The V and J ends lost 6 bases and 3 bases respectively, with 11 bases between them. CDR1 is MNHNS, CDR2 SASEGT, per germline. This CDR3 spans 13 amino acids. CDR3 residues: CASSHRVDYGYTF. The CDR3 DNA follows: TGTGCCAGCAGCCACAGGGTGGACTATGGCTACACCTTC.